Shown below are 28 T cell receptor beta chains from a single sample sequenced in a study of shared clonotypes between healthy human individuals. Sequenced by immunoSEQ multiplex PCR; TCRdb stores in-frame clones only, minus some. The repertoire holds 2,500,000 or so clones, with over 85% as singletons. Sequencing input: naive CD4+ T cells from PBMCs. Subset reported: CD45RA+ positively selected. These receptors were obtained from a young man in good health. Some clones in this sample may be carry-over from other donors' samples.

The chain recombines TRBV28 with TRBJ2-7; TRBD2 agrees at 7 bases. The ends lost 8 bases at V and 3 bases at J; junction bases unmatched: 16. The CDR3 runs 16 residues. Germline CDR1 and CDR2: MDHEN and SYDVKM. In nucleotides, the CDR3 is TGTGCCAGCCTACCTACCATGCTAGCGGTAGACTACGAGCAGTACTTC. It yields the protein CASLPTMLAVDYEQYF.

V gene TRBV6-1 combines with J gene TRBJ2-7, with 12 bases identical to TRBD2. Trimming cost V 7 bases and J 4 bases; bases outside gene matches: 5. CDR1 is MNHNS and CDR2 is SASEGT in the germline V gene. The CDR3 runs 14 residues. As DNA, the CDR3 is TGTGCCAGCACCCGGACTAGCGGGATTTACGAGCAGTACTTC. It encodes CASTRTSGIYEQYF.

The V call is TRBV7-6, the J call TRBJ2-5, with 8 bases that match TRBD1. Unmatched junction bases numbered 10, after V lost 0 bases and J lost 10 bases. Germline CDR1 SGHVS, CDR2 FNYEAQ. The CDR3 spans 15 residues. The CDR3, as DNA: TGTGCCAGCAGCTTAGCGGAGGGGACAGGCGTGAACCAGTACTTC. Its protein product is CASSLAEGTGVNQYF.

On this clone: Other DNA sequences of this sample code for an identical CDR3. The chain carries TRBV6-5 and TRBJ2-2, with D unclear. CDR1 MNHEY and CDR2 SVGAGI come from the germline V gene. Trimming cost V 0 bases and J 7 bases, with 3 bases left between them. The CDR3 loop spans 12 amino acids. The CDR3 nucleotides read TGTGCCAGCAGTTACTCCGGCGGGGAGCTGTTTTTT. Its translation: CASSYSGGELFF.

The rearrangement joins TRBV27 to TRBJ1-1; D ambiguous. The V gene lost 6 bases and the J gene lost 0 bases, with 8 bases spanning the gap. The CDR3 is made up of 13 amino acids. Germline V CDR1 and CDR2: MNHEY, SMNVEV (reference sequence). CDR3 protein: CASSATLNTEAFF. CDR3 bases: TGTGCCAGCAGCGCAACACTGAACACTGAAGCTTTCTTT.

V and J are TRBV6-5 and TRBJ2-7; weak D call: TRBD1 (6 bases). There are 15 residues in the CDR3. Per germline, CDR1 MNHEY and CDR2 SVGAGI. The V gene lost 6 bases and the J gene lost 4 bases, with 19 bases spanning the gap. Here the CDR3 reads CASRVKGVSMYEQYF. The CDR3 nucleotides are TGTGCCAGCAGGGTTAAGGGGGTTAGTATGTACGAGCAGTACTTC.

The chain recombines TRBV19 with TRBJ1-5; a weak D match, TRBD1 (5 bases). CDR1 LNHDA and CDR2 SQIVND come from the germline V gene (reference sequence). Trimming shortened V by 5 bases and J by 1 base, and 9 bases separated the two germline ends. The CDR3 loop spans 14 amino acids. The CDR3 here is CASSGYRSNQPQHF. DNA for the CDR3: TGTGCCAGTAGTGGTTACAGGAGCAATCAGCCCCAGCATTTT. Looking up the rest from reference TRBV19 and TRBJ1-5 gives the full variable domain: DGGITQSPKYLFRKEGQNVTLSCEQNLNHDAMYWYRQDPGQGLRLIYYSQIVNDFQKGDIAEGYSVSREKKESFPLTVTSAQKNPTAFYLCASSGYRSNQPQHFGDGTRLSIL.

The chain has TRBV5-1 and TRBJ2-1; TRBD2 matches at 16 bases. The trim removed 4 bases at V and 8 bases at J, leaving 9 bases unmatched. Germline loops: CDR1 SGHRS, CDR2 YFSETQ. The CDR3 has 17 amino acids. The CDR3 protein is CASSPGTSGRVLHEQFF. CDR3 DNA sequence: TGCGCCAGCAGCCCCGGGACTAGCGGGAGGGTCCTGCATGAGCAGTTCTTC.

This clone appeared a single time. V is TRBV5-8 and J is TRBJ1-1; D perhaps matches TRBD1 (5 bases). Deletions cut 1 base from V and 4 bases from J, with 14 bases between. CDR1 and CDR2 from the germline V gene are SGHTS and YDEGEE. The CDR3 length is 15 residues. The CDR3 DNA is TGTGCCAGCAGCTTGCGGGCCGGGGCAGGCACTGAAGCTTTCTTT. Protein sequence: CASSLRAGAGTEAFF.

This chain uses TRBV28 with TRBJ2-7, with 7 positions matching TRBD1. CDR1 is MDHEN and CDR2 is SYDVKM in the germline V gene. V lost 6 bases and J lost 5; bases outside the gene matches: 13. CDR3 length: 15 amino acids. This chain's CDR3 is CASSSPGTVLDEQYF. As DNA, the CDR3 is TGTGCCAGCAGCTCCCCCGGGACAGTACTAGACGAGCAGTACTTC. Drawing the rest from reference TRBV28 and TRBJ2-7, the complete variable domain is DVKVTQSSRYLVKRTGEKVFLECVQDMDHENMFWYRQDPGLGLRLIYFSYDVKMKEKGDIPEGYSVSREKKERFSLILESASTNQTSMYLCASSSPGTVLDEQYFGPGTRLTVT.

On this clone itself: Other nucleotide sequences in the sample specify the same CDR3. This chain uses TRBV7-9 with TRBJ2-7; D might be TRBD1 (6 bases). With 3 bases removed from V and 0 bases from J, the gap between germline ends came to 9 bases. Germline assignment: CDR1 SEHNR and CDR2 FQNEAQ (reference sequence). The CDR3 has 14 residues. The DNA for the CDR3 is TGTGCCAGCAGCTTGCAAGGGGGCTCCTACGAGCAGTACTTC. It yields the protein CASSLQGGSYEQYF.

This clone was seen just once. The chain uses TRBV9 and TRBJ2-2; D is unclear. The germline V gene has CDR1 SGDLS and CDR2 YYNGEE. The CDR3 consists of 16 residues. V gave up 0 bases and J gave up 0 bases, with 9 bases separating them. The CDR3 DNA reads TGTGCCAGCAGCGTAGAAAGCGCCACGAACACCGGGGAGCTGTTTTTT. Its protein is CASSVESATNTGELFF.

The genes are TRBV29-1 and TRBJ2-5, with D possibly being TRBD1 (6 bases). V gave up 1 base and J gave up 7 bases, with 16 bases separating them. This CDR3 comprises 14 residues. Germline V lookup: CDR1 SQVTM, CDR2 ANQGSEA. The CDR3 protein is CSVEGVWGQGTQYF. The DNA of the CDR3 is TGCAGCGTTGAAGGGGTGTGGGGGCAGGGGACCCAGTACTTC.

DNA of the CDR3: TGTGCCACCCAACTAGCGGGAGGCGGGTACGAGCAGTACTTC. It is translated as CATQLAGGGYEQYF. The chain links TRBV28 to TRBJ2-7, with 12 bases identical to TRBD2. Germline loops: CDR1 MDHEN, CDR2 SYDVKM. CDR3 length: 14 residues. The V segment lost 10 bases and the J segment 4 bases; nucleotides outside the gene matches: 8.

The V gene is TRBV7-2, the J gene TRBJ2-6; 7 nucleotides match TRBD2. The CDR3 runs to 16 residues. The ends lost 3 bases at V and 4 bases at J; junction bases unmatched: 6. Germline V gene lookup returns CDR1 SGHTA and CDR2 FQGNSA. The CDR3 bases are TGTGCCAGCAGCTTGCTTGGGAGGGTCGGGGCCAACGTCCTGACTTTC. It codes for CASSLLGRVGANVLTF.

CDR3 sequence reads: CASSWGVTGDTQYF. In DNA, the CDR3 is TGCGCCAGCAGCTGGGGGGTCACCGGCGATACGCAGTATTTT. The chain joins TRBV5-1 to TRBJ2-3; possibly TRBD2 for D (6 bases). With 3 bases removed from V and 6 bases from J, the gap between germline ends came to 14 bases. The length of the CDR3 is 14 residues. Germline V gene data show CDR1 as SGHRS and CDR2 as YFSETQ.

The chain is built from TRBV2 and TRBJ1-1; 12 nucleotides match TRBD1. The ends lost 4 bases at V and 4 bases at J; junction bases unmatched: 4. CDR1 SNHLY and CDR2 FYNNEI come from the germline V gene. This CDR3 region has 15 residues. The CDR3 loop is CASSAGQGARTEAFF. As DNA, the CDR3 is TGTGCCAGCAGTGCGGGACAGGGGGCGCGCACTGAAGCTTTCTTT.

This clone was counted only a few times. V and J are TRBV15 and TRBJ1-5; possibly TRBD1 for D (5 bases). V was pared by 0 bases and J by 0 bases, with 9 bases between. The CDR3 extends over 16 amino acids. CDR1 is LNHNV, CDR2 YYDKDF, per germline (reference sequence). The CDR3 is CATSRDRVDSNQPQHF. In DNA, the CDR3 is TGTGCCACCAGCAGAGACAGGGTGGATAGCAATCAGCCCCAGCATTTT.

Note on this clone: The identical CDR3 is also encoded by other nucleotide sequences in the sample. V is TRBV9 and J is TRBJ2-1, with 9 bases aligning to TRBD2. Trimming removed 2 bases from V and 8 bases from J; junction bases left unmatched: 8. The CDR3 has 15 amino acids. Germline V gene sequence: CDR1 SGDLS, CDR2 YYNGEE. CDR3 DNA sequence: TGTGCCAGCAGCGTTGGGCTAGCGGGATTCGATGAGCAGTTCTTC. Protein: CASSVGLAGFDEQFF.

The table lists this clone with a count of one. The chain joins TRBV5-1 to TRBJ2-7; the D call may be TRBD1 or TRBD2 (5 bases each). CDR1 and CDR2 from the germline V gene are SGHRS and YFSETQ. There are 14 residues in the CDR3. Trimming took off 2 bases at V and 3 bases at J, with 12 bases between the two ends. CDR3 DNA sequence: TGCGCCAGCAGCTTACGGGACGGTTACTACGAGCAGTACTTC. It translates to CASSLRDGYYEQYF.

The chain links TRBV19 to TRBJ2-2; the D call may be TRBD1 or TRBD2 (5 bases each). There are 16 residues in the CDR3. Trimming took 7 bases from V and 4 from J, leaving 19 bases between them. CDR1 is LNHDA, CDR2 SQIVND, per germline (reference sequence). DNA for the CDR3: TGTGCCAGTACCCCCCCAGGGAGAGTGGGCACCGGGGAGCTGTTTTTT. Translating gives CASTPPGRVGTGELFF. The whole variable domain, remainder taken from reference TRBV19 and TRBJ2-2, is DGGITQSPKYLFRKEGQNVTLSCEQNLNHDAMYWYRQDPGQGLRLIYYSQIVNDFQKGDIAEGYSVSREKKESFPLTVTSAQKNPTAFYLCASTPPGRVGTGELFFGEGSRLTVL.

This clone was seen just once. This CDR3 is CASSARPLAGGKADTQYF. The CDR3 DNA sequence: TGTGCCAGCAGCGCTAGACCTTTAGCGGGAGGGAAGGCAGATACGCAGTATTTT. The V call is TRBV9, the J call TRBJ2-3; TRBD2 aligns across 11 bases. The CDR3 covers 18 residues. After removal of 3 bases from V and 4 bases from J, the junction contained 13 bases not matched to a gene. Germline CDR1 and CDR2: SGDLS and YYNGEE.

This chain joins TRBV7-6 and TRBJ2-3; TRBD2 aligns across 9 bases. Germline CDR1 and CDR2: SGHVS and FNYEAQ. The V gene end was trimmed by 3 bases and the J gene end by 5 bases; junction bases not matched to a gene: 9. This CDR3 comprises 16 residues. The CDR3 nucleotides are TGTGCCAGCAGCTTTTCTAGCGGGATCACCGGAGATACGCAGTATTTT. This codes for CASSFSSGITGDTQYF.

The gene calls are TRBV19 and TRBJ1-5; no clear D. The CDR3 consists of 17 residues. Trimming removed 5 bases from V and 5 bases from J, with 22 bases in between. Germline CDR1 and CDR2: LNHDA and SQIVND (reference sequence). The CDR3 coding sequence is TGTGCCAGTAGTCACCGGACCTTCTCGATCGGCGATCAGCCCCAGCATTTT. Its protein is CASSHRTFSIGDQPQHF. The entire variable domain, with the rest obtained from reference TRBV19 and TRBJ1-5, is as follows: DGGITQSPKYLFRKEGQNVTLSCEQNLNHDAMYWYRQDPGQGLRLIYYSQIVNDFQKGDIAEGYSVSREKKESFPLTVTSAQKNPTAFYLCASSHRTFSIGDQPQHFGDGTRLSIL.

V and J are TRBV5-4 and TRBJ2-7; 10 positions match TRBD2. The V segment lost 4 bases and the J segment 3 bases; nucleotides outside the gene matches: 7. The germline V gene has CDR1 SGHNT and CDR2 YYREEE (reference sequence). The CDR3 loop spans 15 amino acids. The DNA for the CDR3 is TGTGCCAGCAGCGAGGGACTAGCGACGATCTACGAGCAGTACTTC. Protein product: CASSEGLATIYEQYF.

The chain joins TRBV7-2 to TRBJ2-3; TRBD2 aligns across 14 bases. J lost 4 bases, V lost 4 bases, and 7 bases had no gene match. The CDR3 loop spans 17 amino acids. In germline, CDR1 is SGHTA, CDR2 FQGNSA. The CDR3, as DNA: TGTGCCAGCAGCTCGACTAGCGGGAGGGCCAGGCCAGATACGCAGTATTTT. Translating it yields CASSSTSGRARPDTQYF.

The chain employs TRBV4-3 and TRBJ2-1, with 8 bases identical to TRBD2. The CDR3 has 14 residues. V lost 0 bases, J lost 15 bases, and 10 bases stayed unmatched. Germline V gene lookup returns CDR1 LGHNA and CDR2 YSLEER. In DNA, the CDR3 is TGCGCCAGCAGCCAAGACTCTAGGACTAGCAGTACGTTCTTC. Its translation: CASSQDSRTSSTFF.

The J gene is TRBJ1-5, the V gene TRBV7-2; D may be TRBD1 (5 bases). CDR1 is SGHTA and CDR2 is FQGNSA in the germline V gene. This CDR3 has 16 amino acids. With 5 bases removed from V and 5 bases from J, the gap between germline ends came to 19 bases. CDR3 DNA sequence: TGTGCCAGCAGCCCCCAAGGTCCGGGGGTAGATCAGCCCCAGCATTTT. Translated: CASSPQGPGVDQPQHF.